These 3 T cell receptor beta chains share one sample of origin, sequenced in a study of vaccination and CD4 T cells after COVID-19. Antigens for these TCRs are unknown. The treatment denotes: approximately 11-day PBMC culture with coronavirus spike peptide pools or control peptides (ViraFEST assay). Cultured CD4+ T cells had their DNA profiled by the Oncomine TCR Beta short-read assay. TCRdb used MiXCR to reprocess the PCR reads, holding one entry per CDR3 protein. The table shows about 19,000 distinct CDR3 sequences, with under 60% occurring only once. Sequences were obtained from CD4+ T cells from blood, cultured in vitro. The receptors were sampled from a human donor who had recovered from COVID-19.

The chain links TRBV6-2 or TRBV6-3 to TRBJ1-2; D remains unclear. The CDR3 contains 14 residues. Germline V gene data show CDR1 as MNHEY and CDR2 as SVGEGT. Trimming left V 0 bases short and J 8 bases short, with 13 bases between. The CDR3 sequence: CASSYSTLAGGYTF. In nucleotides, the CDR3 is TGTGCCAGCAGTTACTCGACCTTAGCGGGCGGCTACACCTTC.

This clonotype was picked up one time. The genes are TRBV12-3 or TRBV12-4 and TRBJ1-1; D is unresolved. The CDR3 covers 14 residues. Trimming stripped 1 base from V and 4 bases from J, with 10 bases between. The CDR3 loop reads CASSLVYISTEAFF. In nucleotides, the CDR3 is TGTGCCAGCAGTTTAGTGTACATATCCACTGAAGCTTTCTTT.

This clonotype was detected only once. The rearrangement links TRBV7-9 to TRBJ1-6; tentatively, D is TRBD1 (6 bases). The CDR3 sequence is 12 residues long. V lost 5 bases and J lost 14, with 13 bases in between. Germline V lookup: CDR1 SEHNR, CDR2 FQNEAQ (reference sequence). The CDR3 is CASSPQGGSLHF. In DNA, the CDR3 is TGTGCCAGCAGCCCGCAAGGGGGGTCCCTCCACTTT. Supplemented by reference TRBV7-9 and TRBJ1-6, the full variable domain reads DTGVSQNPRHKITKRGQNVTFRCDPISEHNRLYWYRQTLGQGPEFLTYFQNEAQLEKSRLLSDRFSAERPKGSFSTLEIQRTEQGDSAMYLCASSPQGGSLHFGNGTRLTVT.